This TCR beta chain came from a study of blood T cell repertoires in COVID-19. V gave up 6 bases and J gave up 6 bases; unmatched junction bases: 9. From germline, CDR1 is MDHEN and CDR2 SYDVKM. This CDR3 comprises 14 residues. In the authors' workflow: Estimation of nucleated cell counts relied on the amplification of reference gene primers. Sequencing used immunoSEQ multiplex PCR; TCRdb keeps in-frame clones, though not all of them. The V and J calls and clone size are taken from that table; D and trimming were inferred from the DNA. Of 400,000 or so clones detected, roughly nine tenths appear once; the ten largest clones hold 0.95% to 1.3%.

The rearrangement links TRBV28 to TRBJ2-7; 9 bases align to TRBD2. The clonotype was recovered from a young man who had recovered from COVID-19. The specimen was PBMCs or T cells enriched from blood (not recorded which). This CDR3 reads CASSPGLAWVEQYF. The CDR3 nucleotides are TGTGCCAGCAGCCCTGGACTAGCGTGGGTCGAGCAGTACTTC.